This is a list of T cell receptor beta chains from one sample in a study of T cell responses to AZD1222 COVID-19 vaccine. Profiled with immunoSEQ multiplex PCR; TCRdb holds only in-frame clones, not every one. Among 100,000 to 150,000 clones listed, about 88% were seen once. The specimen comprised peripheral blood, sampled on day 0 of AZD1222 vaccination. The origin of the receptors is an adult in good health. Each CDR3 is given with its conserved first and last residue. Each record gives: CDR3 protein, CDR3 DNA, J gene, CDR3 length, V gene, D gene, clone size. A D gene is named only where the DNA matches it firmly. Rows give clone size only sometimes, using once, few, many, or a class for an expanded clone.

CDR3aa: CATSRDRGGWEEKLFF
CDR3nt: TGTGCCACCAGCAGAGATCGAGGGGGTTGGGAGGAAAAACTGTTTTTT
j_gene: TRBJ1-4
len: 16
v_gene: TRBV15
d_gene: -
abundance: few

CDR3aa: CASSSGHRGSGANVLTF
CDR3nt: TGTGCCAGCAGCTCGGGACACAGGGGCTCTGGGGCCAACGTCCTGACTTTC
j_gene: TRBJ2-6
len: 17
v_gene: TRBV7-6
d_gene: TRBD1
abundance: -

CDR3aa: CASSPGQILTGELFF
CDR3nt: TGCGCCAGCAGTCCGGGACAAATATTGACCGGGGAGCTGTTTTTT
j_gene: TRBJ2-2
len: 15
v_gene: TRBV5-1
d_gene: -
abundance: few

CDR3aa: CASSSGGTRTVHEQYF
CDR3nt: TGTGCCAGCAGCTCAGGGGGGACGAGGACGGTCCACGAGCAGTACTTC
j_gene: TRBJ2-7
len: 16
v_gene: TRBV7-9
d_gene: -
abundance: -

CDR3aa: CASRGRAYEQYF
CDR3nt: TGTGCCAGTAGGGGCAGGGCCTACGAGCAGTACTTC
j_gene: TRBJ2-7
len: 12
v_gene: TRBV19
d_gene: -
abundance: -

CDR3aa: CASSSSGRGYNEQFF
CDR3nt: TGTGCCAGCAGCTCTAGCGGGAGAGGCTACAATGAGCAGTTCTTC
j_gene: TRBJ2-1
len: 15
v_gene: TRBV5-4
d_gene: TRBD2
abundance: once

CDR3aa: CAISESGGRTDTQYF
CDR3nt: TGTGCCATCAGTGAGTCCGGGGGCCGCACAGATACGCAGTATTTT
j_gene: TRBJ2-3
len: 15
v_gene: TRBV10-3
d_gene: -
abundance: -

CDR3aa: CATKSDGSNTEAFF
CDR3nt: TGCGCCACCAAGAGTGACGGTAGTAACACTGAAGCTTTCTTT
j_gene: TRBJ1-1
len: 14
v_gene: TRBV5-1
d_gene: -
abundance: few

CDR3aa: CASSSIGGSPLHF
CDR3nt: TGTGCCAGCAGCTCAATCGGGGGTTCACCCCTCCACTTT
j_gene: TRBJ1-6
len: 13
v_gene: TRBV7-8
d_gene: -
abundance: -

CDR3aa: CASSVHGTGLSYEQYF
CDR3nt: TGTGCCAGCAGCGTTCATGGGACAGGACTCTCCTACGAGCAGTACTTC
j_gene: TRBJ2-7
len: 16
v_gene: TRBV7-9
d_gene: TRBD1
abundance: -

CDR3aa: CASSLGASGSSYEQYF
CDR3nt: TGTGCCAGCAGTTTAGGTGCCAGCGGGAGCTCCTACGAGCAGTACTTC
j_gene: TRBJ2-7
len: 16
v_gene: TRBV28
d_gene: TRBD2
abundance: -

CDR3aa: CASSRPFYNSPLHF
CDR3nt: TGTGCCAGCAGCCGGCCGTTTTATAATTCACCCCTCCACTTT
j_gene: TRBJ1-6
len: 14
v_gene: TRBV6-5
d_gene: -
abundance: -

CDR3aa: CASSSVGYTF
CDR3nt: TGTGCCAGCAGCTCGGTTGGCTACACCTTC
j_gene: TRBJ1-2
len: 10
v_gene: TRBV28
d_gene: -
abundance: -

CDR3aa: CASSSMSGPATEAFF
CDR3nt: TGTGCCAGCAGTTCCATGAGTGGGCCGGCCACTGAAGCTTTCTTT
j_gene: TRBJ1-1
len: 15
v_gene: TRBV6-5
d_gene: -
abundance: -

CDR3aa: CASSYKFNEKLFF
CDR3nt: TGTGCCAGCAGTTACAAGTTCAATGAAAAACTGTTTTTT
j_gene: TRBJ1-4
len: 13
v_gene: TRBV6-2/TRBV6-3
d_gene: -
abundance: -

CDR3aa: CAWSLSRNTIYF
CDR3nt: TGTGCCTGGAGTCTAAGTCGGAACACCATATATTTT
j_gene: TRBJ1-3
len: 12
v_gene: TRBV30
d_gene: -
abundance: -

CDR3aa: CASSQDWVGVGPYNEQFF
CDR3nt: TGTGCCAGCAGCCAAGATTGGGTAGGGGTCGGCCCCTACAATGAGCAGTTCTTC
j_gene: TRBJ2-1
len: 18
v_gene: TRBV3-1/TRBV3-2
d_gene: -
abundance: few

CDR3aa: CASSPSGTGNGSPLHF
CDR3nt: TGTGCCAGCAGCCCATCCGGGACAGGGAATGGTTCACCCCTCCACTTT
j_gene: TRBJ1-6
len: 16
v_gene: TRBV9
d_gene: TRBD1
abundance: -

CDR3aa: CASGTQGTQSYEQYF
CDR3nt: TGTGCTAGTGGTACACAGGGCACCCAATCCTACGAGCAGTACTTC
j_gene: TRBJ2-7
len: 15
v_gene: TRBV12-5
d_gene: -
abundance: once

CDR3aa: CASSQEGASYEQYF
CDR3nt: TGCGCCAGCAGCCAAGAGGGCGCCTCCTACGAGCAGTACTTC
j_gene: TRBJ2-7
len: 14
v_gene: TRBV4-3
d_gene: -
abundance: once

CDR3aa: CATSRGGGPQHF
CDR3nt: TGTGCCACCAGCAGAGGGGGGGGGCCCCAGCATTTT
j_gene: TRBJ1-5
len: 12
v_gene: TRBV15
d_gene: -
abundance: -

CDR3aa: CASSEAQGGGYGYTF
CDR3nt: TGTGCCAGCAGTGAAGCACAGGGAGGGGGCTATGGCTACACCTTC
j_gene: TRBJ1-2
len: 15
v_gene: TRBV6-1
d_gene: -
abundance: few

CDR3aa: CASSQEGGRTSGRAKETQYF
CDR3nt: TGCGCCAGCAGCCAAGAAGGTGGCCGGACTAGCGGGAGGGCCAAAGAGACCCAGTACTTC
j_gene: TRBJ2-5
len: 20
v_gene: TRBV4-1
d_gene: TRBD2
abundance: -

CDR3aa: CAWRTTGTSGNNEQFF
CDR3nt: TGTGCCTGGAGGACTACTGGGACTAGCGGGAACAATGAGCAGTTCTTC
j_gene: TRBJ2-1
len: 16
v_gene: TRBV30
d_gene: TRBD2
abundance: -

CDR3aa: CASSSAGTGIFEQYF
CDR3nt: TGCGCCAGCAGCTCGGCCGGGACAGGCATATTCGAGCAGTACTTC
j_gene: TRBJ2-7
len: 15
v_gene: TRBV5-1
d_gene: TRBD1
abundance: -

CDR3aa: CASSKREDDEQFF
CDR3nt: TGTGCCAGCAGCAAACGGGAGGACGATGAGCAGTTCTTC
j_gene: TRBJ2-1
len: 13
v_gene: TRBV7-9
d_gene: TRBD2
abundance: -

CDR3aa: CASSGRSSSYNEQFF
CDR3nt: TGCGCCAGCAGTGGGAGGAGTAGCTCCTACAATGAGCAGTTCTTC
j_gene: TRBJ2-1
len: 15
v_gene: TRBV10-2
d_gene: -
abundance: -

CDR3aa: CASSLEGRGEQYF
CDR3nt: TGTGCCAGCAGCTTAGAGGGTAGGGGGGAACAGTACTTC
j_gene: TRBJ2-7
len: 13
v_gene: TRBV7-2
d_gene: -
abundance: -

CDR3aa: CASSLEGGRPNYGYTF
CDR3nt: TGTGCCAGCAGCTTAGAAGGAGGCAGGCCAAACTATGGCTACACCTTC
j_gene: TRBJ1-2
len: 16
v_gene: TRBV11-2
d_gene: -
abundance: -

CDR3aa: CASSYGQGREKLFF
CDR3nt: TGTGCCAGCAGTTACGGCCAGGGTCGGGAAAAACTGTTTTTT
j_gene: TRBJ1-4
len: 14
v_gene: TRBV6-5
d_gene: -
abundance: -

CDR3aa: CASSSGTDVEQYF
CDR3nt: TGTGCCAGCTCATCCGGGACAGACGTCGAGCAGTACTTC
j_gene: TRBJ2-7
len: 13
v_gene: TRBV18
d_gene: TRBD1
abundance: once

CDR3aa: CASRKEVESGYTF
CDR3nt: TGTGCCAGCAGAAAAGAGGTTGAAAGTGGCTACACCTTC
j_gene: TRBJ1-2
len: 13
v_gene: TRBV6-5
d_gene: -
abundance: -

CDR3aa: CASSQRADNEQFF
CDR3nt: TGTGCCAGCAGTCAGAGGGCAGACAATGAGCAGTTCTTC
j_gene: TRBJ2-1
len: 13
v_gene: TRBV9
d_gene: -
abundance: -